A single sample is the source of the 3 T cell receptor beta chains below, sequenced in a study of T cells in Graves' hyperthyroidism and ophthalmopathy. RNA transcripts provided the source from which TCR beta CDR3 regions were amplified. When the TCR CDR3 underwent first-round RT-PCR, the HTBI primer set was used. MiXCR, run by TCRdb on the multiplex PCR reads, gives a single entry per CDR3 protein. The sample records 350,000 to 500,000 distinct CDR3 sequences, roughly an eighth being singletons. Sequences were obtained from blood. The origin of the receptors is a woman aged 18-30 years with Graves' hyperthyroidism.

This clonotype was seen many times. CDR3 sequence: CSAPLGQGTLNEQFF. CDR3 DNA sequence: TGCAGTGCTCCCCTGGGACAGGGAACCCTCAATGAGCAGTTCTTC. The J gene is TRBJ2-1, the V gene TRBV20-1, with TRBD1 matching 9 bases. V trimming: 5 bases; J trimming: 6 bases; junction bases outside the gene matches: 11. Looked up from germline, CDR1 is DFQATT and CDR2 is SNEGSKA (reference sequence). This CDR3 is 15 amino acids long.

The chain has TRBV25-1 and TRBJ1-4; weak D call: TRBD1 (5 bases). V shed 2 bases and J shed 11 bases, with 9 bases lying between them. The germline V gene has CDR1 MGHDK and CDR2 SYGVNS. The length of the CDR3 is 12 residues. The CDR3 bases are TGTGCCAGCAGTGAACAGGGTTGGAAACTGTTTTTT. Translating gives CASSEQGWKLFF.

V is TRBV19 and J is TRBJ1-2, with 7 bases identical to TRBD1. V trimming: 2 bases; J trimming: 7 bases; junction bases outside the gene matches: 10. CDR3 length: 15 amino acids. Germline lookup yields CDR1 LNHDA and CDR2 SQIVND (reference sequence). The CDR3 spells CASSIPPGGRGGYTF. The CDR3 nucleotides read TGTGCCAGTAGTATACCCCCAGGGGGAAGAGGTGGCTACACCTTC.